Shown below are 24 T cell receptor beta chains from a single sample sequenced in a study of CD8 T cells in ankylosing spondylitis. TCRdb reanalysed the 5' RACE reads using MiXCR and keeps one entry per CDR3 protein. This sample has more than 600,000 distinct CDR3 sequences, with 15% to 20% found just once. Broader study findings: Eight highly homologous variants formed a TCR beta motif that appeared characteristic of ankylosing spondylitis blood.

Their target antigens are unknown. The sequenced material came from blood, either unsorted or a sorted T cell fraction (not recorded which). Every receptor here comes from a male donor with ankylosing spondylitis.

This clonotype has a handful of counts. The V call is TRBV28, the J call TRBJ1-5; a possible D gene is TRBD1 (5 bases). Per germline, CDR1 MDHEN and CDR2 SYDVKM. This CDR3 is built from 13 residues. The V gene lost 6 bases and the J gene lost 3 bases, with 9 bases spanning the gap. The CDR3 DNA follows: TGTGCCAGCAGAACAGGTGACAATCAGCCCCAGCATTTT. Translating it yields CASRTGDNQPQHF.

This clonotype has only a few counts. The rearrangement joins TRBV7-6 to TRBJ2-7; D possibly corresponds to TRBD2 (6 bases). CDR3 size: 14 residues. Per germline, CDR1 SGHVS and CDR2 FNYEAQ. V lost 1 base to trimming and J lost 2 bases, with 9 bases between them. The CDR3 reads CASSLGTTTYEQYF. The CDR3 DNA follows: TGTGCCAGCAGCTTAGGGACTACTACCTACGAGCAGTACTTC. Complete variable domain (other parts from reference TRBV7-6 and TRBJ2-7): GAGVSQSPRYKVTKRGQDVALRCDPISGHVSLYWYRQALGQGPEFLTYFNYEAQQDKSGLPNDRFSAERPEGSISTLTIQRTEQRDSAMYRCASSLGTTTYEQYFGPGTRLTVT.

This clonotype has only a few counts. This chain joins TRBV29-1 and TRBJ2-3; TRBD2 matches 13 bases. Unmatched junction bases numbered 13, after V lost 5 bases and J lost 2 bases. The CDR3 consists of 18 residues. In germline, CDR1 is SQVTM, CDR2 ANQGSEA. CDR3 in DNA: TGCAGCGTTACCCTTGGACTAGCGGGAGAACTTTACACAGATACGCAGTATTTT. This gives the protein CSVTLGLAGELYTDTQYF.

The chain employs TRBV7-9 and TRBJ2-1; tentative D call: TRBD1 (6 bases). Germline loops: CDR1 SEHNR, CDR2 FQNEAQ (reference sequence). Trimming stripped 1 base from V and 4 bases from J, with 14 bases between. The CDR3 loop spans 16 amino acids. CDR3: CASSLEPGVGYNEQFF. Written as DNA, the CDR3 is TGTGCCAGCAGCTTAGAGCCAGGGGTAGGGTACAATGAGCAGTTCTTC.

The sample holds many counts of this clonotype. This chain uses TRBV6-1 with TRBJ1-2; D uncertain. The CDR3 is 13 residues long. Trimming cost V 6 bases and J 3 bases, with 11 bases left between them. CDR1 and CDR2 (germline): MNHNS, SASEGT. CDR3 amino acids: CASSDTADYGYTF. The DNA for the CDR3 is TGTGCCAGCAGCGATACAGCGGACTATGGCTACACCTTC.

This clonotype was seen a few times. J is TRBJ2-6 and V is TRBV6-2 or TRBV6-3; perhaps TRBD1 as D (5 bases). Germline V gene sequence: CDR1 MNHEY, CDR2 SVGEGT. This CDR3 comprises 15 residues. The V gene lost 5 bases and the J gene lost 2 bases, with 10 bases spanning the gap. CDR3 sequence (DNA): TGTGCCAGCAGTCTCGGACACACTGGGGCCAACGTCCTGACTTTC. As protein: CASSLGHTGANVLTF.

This clonotype was found a few times. The V and J genes are TRBV6-5 and TRBJ1-6, with D perhaps matching TRBD1 (5 bases). This CDR3 has 18 amino acids. CDR1 and CDR2 from the germline V gene are MNHEY and SVGAGI. Trimming removed 0 bases at V and 7 bases at J, with 19 bases between. The CDR3: CASSYSGPRGRQNSPLHF. CDR3 bases: TGTGCCAGCAGTTACTCGGGGCCCCGGGGCAGACAGAATTCACCCCTCCACTTT.

V and J are TRBV15 and TRBJ2-1, with TRBD1 as a possible D gene (6 bases). V was cut by 3 bases and J by 0 bases, with 15 bases left in between. Germline loops: CDR1 LNHNV, CDR2 YYDKDF (reference sequence). This CDR3 is 17 amino acids long. The CDR3, as DNA: TGTGCCACCAGCAGCTTCTTTACAGGGAGCTCCTACAATGAGCAGTTCTTC. This translates into CATSSFFTGSSYNEQFF. Together with reference TRBV15 and TRBJ2-1, the CDR3 gives the full variable domain: DAMVIQNPRYQVTQFGKPVTLSCSQTLNHNVMYWYQQKSSQAPKLLFHYYDKDFNNEADTPDNFQSRRPNTSFCFLDIRSPGLGDTAMYLCATSSFFTGSSYNEQFFGPGTRLTVL.

Ten or more counts support this clonotype. V is TRBV5-1 and J is TRBJ1-4; D is unresolved. Germline assignment: CDR1 SGHRS and CDR2 YFSETQ. Trimming pared 2 bases from V and 8 bases from J, leaving 10 bases between. The CDR3 spans 13 residues. The DNA for the CDR3 is TGCGCCAGCAGCTTAGGTGGCTACGAAAAACTGTTTTTT. This translates into CASSLGGYEKLFF.

This clonotype has just a few counts. The genes are TRBV15 and TRBJ2-4; TRBD2 agrees at 11 bases. After removal of 0 bases from V and 3 bases from J, the junction contained 10 bases not matched to a gene. CDR1 and CDR2 from the germline V gene are LNHNV and YYDKDF (reference sequence). The CDR3 covers 19 residues. The CDR3 spells CATSRDLPGTSGLKNIQYF. CDR3 sequence (DNA): TGTGCCACCAGCAGAGATTTGCCCGGGACTAGCGGCCTCAAAAACATTCAGTACTTC.

There are many counts of this clonotype. The rearrangement joins TRBV12-3 or TRBV12-4 to TRBJ2-3; 9 bases match TRBD1. V lost 3 bases, J lost 2 bases, and 9 bases stayed unmatched. The CDR3 has 17 amino acids. The CDR3 region has the DNA TGTGCCAGCAGTTTGGGACAGGGCCTTAGCCTCACAGATACGCAGTATTTT. Protein sequence: CASSLGQGLSLTDTQYF.

The rearrangement joins TRBV7-2 to TRBJ2-3; TRBD2 matches at 7 bases. Germline CDR1 SGHTA, CDR2 FQGNSA. J was trimmed by 3 bases and V by 5 bases; bases with no gene match: 8. CDR3 length equals 15 residues. The CDR3: CASSPEWTRTDTQYF. In nucleotides, the CDR3 is TGTGCCAGCAGCCCTGAATGGACTAGAACAGATACGCAGTATTTT.

This clonotype was counted between two and nine times. The gene calls are TRBV4-2 and TRBJ1-1, with D possibly TRBD1 on 6 matching bases. Trimming left V 4 bases short and J 10 bases short, with 16 bases between. Germline assignment: CDR1 LGHNA and CDR2 YNFKEQ. The CDR3 spans 13 residues. This CDR3 is CASSLQGPAGAFF. CDR3 DNA: TGTGCCAGCAGCCTACAGGGCCCGGCGGGAGCTTTCTTT.

This clonotype was detected many times. V is TRBV15 and J is TRBJ2-4; 8 bases agree with TRBD2. This CDR3 has 19 residues. CDR1 and CDR2 (germline): LNHNV, YYDKDF (reference sequence). J was trimmed by 0 bases and V by 0 bases; bases with no gene match: 10. The CDR3 spells CATSREAGDDLIAKNIQYF. The CDR3 bases are TGTGCCACCAGCAGAGAAGCGGGAGATGATTTGATAGCCAAAAACATTCAGTACTTC.

The chain has TRBV13 and TRBJ2-5; no definite D call. This CDR3 comprises 11 residues. Trimming pared 5 bases from V and 7 bases from J, leaving 8 bases between. The germline gives CDR1 PRHDT, CDR2 FYEKMQ (reference sequence). CDR3: CASSPRRTQYF. CDR3 coding DNA: TGTGCCAGCAGCCCCCGTCGGACCCAGTACTTC.

Comments on this clonotype: A junction end diverges from the germline sequence, so it may reflect a read error. V is TRBV4-1 and J is TRBJ1-2; D is perhaps TRBD1 (5 bases). Germline V gene sequence: CDR1 MGHRA, CDR2 YSYEKL. The CDR3 is made up of 15 amino acids. Here the CDR3 reads CASSQVVRDVGKVAF. CDR3 DNA sequence: TGCGCCAGCAGCCAAGTGGTTCGGGACGTCGGTAAAGTCGCCTTC.

This clonotype was observed a few times. The V gene is TRBV12-3 or TRBV12-4, the J gene TRBJ2-1, with 11 bases fitting TRBD2. This CDR3 spans 16 amino acids. V lost 3 bases, J lost 7 bases, and 8 bases stayed unmatched. CDR3 loop: CASSLDPLAGGNEQFF. In nucleotides, the CDR3 is TGTGCCAGCAGTTTGGACCCCCTAGCGGGGGGAAATGAGCAGTTCTTC.

This clonotype turned up a few times. V is TRBV12-3 or TRBV12-4 and J is TRBJ1-5; 10 positions match TRBD1. With 5 bases clipped from V and 0 bases from J, the junction kept 4 bases outside the gene matches. This CDR3 is 16 amino acids long. As DNA, the CDR3 is TGTGCCAGCAGTGTAGGGACAGGGGATAGCAATCAGCCCCAGCATTTT. Amino acid sequence: CASSVGTGDSNQPQHF.

The chain is built from TRBV10-2 and TRBJ1-2; D uncertain. The CDR3 has 11 residues. Germline-derived CDR1 and CDR2 are WSHSY and SAAADI. Trimming pared 1 base from V and 7 bases from J, leaving 4 bases between. DNA for the CDR3: TGCGCCAGCAGTGAGTTGAGTGGCTACACCTTC. Protein sequence: CASSELSGYTF.

This clonotype was counted only a few times. The chain recombines TRBV7-3 with TRBJ2-1; tentatively, D is TRBD2 (6 bases). Germline CDR1 and CDR2: SGHTA and FQGTGA. Trimming stripped 3 bases from V and 10 bases from J, with 13 bases between. CDR3 size: 13 residues. CDR3 residues: CASSLMGLSEQFF. CDR3 sequence (DNA): TGTGCCAGCAGCTTGATGGGACTCTCAGAGCAGTTCTTC.

In this sample, this clonotype turned up a few times. This chain joins TRBV2 and TRBJ2-1, with D tentatively TRBD1 (5 bases). The V gene lost 7 bases and the J gene lost 3 bases, with 13 bases spanning the gap. The germline gives CDR1 SNHLY, CDR2 FYNNEI. The length of the CDR3 is 14 residues. CDR3 coding DNA: TGTGCCAGCATCCCGGACACCTACTACAATGAGCAGTTCTTC. Its translation: CASIPDTYYNEQFF.

This clonotype has a handful of counts. Here the CDR3 DNA reads TGTGCCAGCAGCTTAATCCTTGGTGAGCAGTTCTTC. It specifies CASSLILGEQFF. This chain links TRBV7-8 with TRBJ2-1; D unresolved. The CDR3 is made up of 12 amino acids. Between the trimmed V and J ends, which lost 2 bases and 9 bases, there was a span of 8 bases. Germline V CDR1 and CDR2: SGHVS, FQNEAQ. Supplemented by reference TRBV7-8 and TRBJ2-1, the full variable domain reads GAGVSQSPRYKVAKRGQDVALRCDPISGHVSLFWYQQALGQGPEFLTYFQNEAQLDKSGLPSDRFFAERPEGSVSTLKIQRTQQEDSAVYLCASSLILGEQFFGPGTRLTVL.

This clonotype appeared a few times. CDR3 region: CSGRDRWGLTEAFF. The CDR3 nucleotides are TGCAGCGGCCGGGACAGATGGGGGTTAACTGAAGCTTTCTTT. The V call is TRBV29-1, the J call TRBJ1-1; TRBD1 aligns across 7 bases. This CDR3 is 14 amino acids long. Per the germline V gene, CDR1 is SQVTM and CDR2 is ANQGSEA. Trimming took 7 bases from V and 5 from J; bases not matched to a gene: 13.

V gene TRBV3-1 combines with J gene TRBJ2-5; D remains ambiguous. In germline, CDR1 is LGHDT, CDR2 YNNKEL (reference sequence). Trimming stripped 1 base from V and 5 bases from J, with 8 bases between. The CDR3 is 13 amino acids. Here the CDR3 DNA reads TGTGCCAGCAGCCAAGGCCAATGGGAGACCCAGTACTTC. This codes for CASSQGQWETQYF.